The 28 T cell receptor beta chains below were found in one sample sequenced in a study of cytomegalovirus exposure and HLA in healthy donors. PCR was performed using 60 Vbeta and 13 Jbeta primers. Only in-frame clones appear in the TCRdb table, and some are missing; sequencing was by immunoSEQ multiplex PCR. The table records roughly 170,000 clones, around 78% of them present only once. Material: PBMCs. The receptors here all came from a woman in her forties or fifties in good health and CMV-seropositive.

This rearrangement joins TRBV7-9 to TRBJ1-5; D is possibly TRBD1 (5 bases). V was cut by 5 bases and J by 0 bases, with 14 bases left in between. CDR1 is SEHNR and CDR2 is FQNEAQ in the germline V gene (reference sequence). The CDR3 extends over 16 amino acids. In nucleotides, the CDR3 is TGTGCCAGCAGCCCTTTTCTGGGGGGTAGCAATCAGCCCCAGCATTTT. Its translation is CASSPFLGGSNQPQHF. Supplemented by reference TRBV7-9 and TRBJ1-5, the full variable domain reads DTGVSQNPRHKITKRGQNVTFRCDPISEHNRLYWYRQTLGQGPEFLTYFQNEAQLEKSRLLSDRFSAERPKGSFSTLEIQRTEQGDSAMYLCASSPFLGGSNQPQHFGDGTRLSIL.

The genes are TRBV5-6 and TRBJ2-5, with TRBD2 as a possible D gene (7 bases). The CDR3 is 15 residues long. Trimming removed 0 bases at V and 4 bases at J, with 13 bases between. Germline values: CDR1 SGHDT, CDR2 YYEEEE. The CDR3 is CASSLGGGAGETQYF. Written as DNA, the CDR3 is TGTGCCAGCAGCTTGGGAGGGGGGGCCGGAGAGACCCAGTACTTC.

The chain links TRBV19 to TRBJ1-5; TRBD1 aligns across 7 bases. CDR1 and CDR2 (germline): LNHDA, SQIVND (reference sequence). This CDR3 is built from 14 residues. After removal of 3 bases from V and 4 bases from J, the junction contained 3 bases not matched to a gene. DNA for the CDR3: TGTGCCAGTAGTATGGCCAGGGGGAATCAGCCCCAGCATTTT. It encodes CASSMARGNQPQHF. The whole variable domain, filled in from reference TRBV19 and TRBJ1-5, reads DGGITQSPKYLFRKEGQNVTLSCEQNLNHDAMYWYRQDPGQGLRLIYYSQIVNDFQKGDIAEGYSVSREKKESFPLTVTSAQKNPTAFYLCASSMARGNQPQHFGDGTRLSIL.

The V gene is TRBV12-5, the J gene TRBJ1-6, with D uncertain. CDR1 LGHNT and CDR2 FRNRAP come from the germline V gene. V dropped 6 bases and J dropped 10 bases, with 13 bases sitting between them. The CDR3 covers 13 residues. The CDR3 spells CASGPQIGSPLHF. The CDR3 bases are TGTGCTAGTGGCCCCCAGATCGGGTCACCCCTCCACTTT.

The chain uses TRBV7-9 and TRBJ1-3; no definite D call. Deletions cut 1 base from V and 0 bases from J, with 10 bases between. Germline V CDR1 and CDR2: SEHNR, FQNEAQ (reference sequence). The CDR3 spans 16 residues. The CDR3 sequence: CASSLGRYLSGNTIYF. DNA for the CDR3: TGTGCCAGCAGCTTAGGCCGGTACCTCTCTGGAAACACCATATATTTT.

The chain joins TRBV7-3 to TRBJ2-1; D possibly corresponds to TRBD1 (6 bases). CDR1 and CDR2 from the germline V gene are SGHTA and FQGTGA. V was shortened by 2 bases and J by 5 bases, with 13 bases between the two germline ends. The CDR3 runs 15 residues. As DNA, the CDR3 is TGTGCCAGCAGCTTAGGACAGCCTGGGGACAATGAGCAGTTCTTC. It codes for CASSLGQPGDNEQFF.

The chain links TRBV7-3 to TRBJ1-6, with TRBD1 matching over 7 bases. The germline gives CDR1 SGHTA, CDR2 FQGTGA. The CDR3 contains 14 residues. J gave up 6 bases and V 5 bases, and 4 bases lay outside the gene matches. In DNA form, the CDR3 reads TGTGCCAGCAGCCAGGGACAGTTTAATTCACCCCTCCACTTT. Protein sequence: CASSQGQFNSPLHF.

This clone was detected only once. This chain uses TRBV5-1 with TRBJ1-5; TRBD1 is a possible D gene (5 bases). Between the trimmed V and J ends, which lost 0 bases and 2 bases, there was a span of 9 bases. Per the germline V gene, CDR1 is SGHRS and CDR2 is YFSETQ. The length of the CDR3 is 15 residues. The CDR3 loop reads CASSLERQRNQPQHF. The DNA for the CDR3 is TGCGCCAGCAGCTTGGAGAGACAGCGCAATCAGCCCCAGCATTTT.

The chain uses TRBV9 and TRBJ1-2, with 8 bases identical to TRBD1. Germline V lookup: CDR1 SGDLS, CDR2 YYNGEE. The ends lost 0 bases at V and 8 bases at J; junction bases unmatched: 3. The CDR3 extends over 13 amino acids. This CDR3 reads CASSVGSGGGYTF. The CDR3 nucleotides read TGTGCCAGCAGCGTAGGTTCAGGGGGCGGCTACACCTTC.

This clone was observed a single time. The chain joins TRBV4-2 to TRBJ2-1; 10 nucleotides line up with TRBD2. The CDR3 spans 17 residues. The germline gives CDR1 LGHNA, CDR2 YNFKEQ. After removal of 0 bases from V and 2 bases from J, the junction contained 4 bases not matched to a gene. CDR3 in DNA: TGTGCCAGCAGCCAAGAAGGACTAGCGGTGACCTACAATGAGCAGTTCTTC. This sequence encodes CASSQEGLAVTYNEQFF.

The chain couples TRBV4-2 to TRBJ2-1, with 7 bases lining up with TRBD2. CDR3 length: 14 amino acids. Germline CDR1 LGHNA, CDR2 YNFKEQ. The junction had 8 bases not matched to a gene; V was cut back by 5 bases and J by 7 bases. The CDR3 nucleotides read TGTGCCAGCAGCTTGGGGGGGGTGAGGAATGAGCAGTTCTTC. It translates to CASSLGGVRNEQFF.

This clone turned up a few times. The chain couples TRBV2 to TRBJ1-2; no clear D gene. The germline V gene has CDR1 SNHLY and CDR2 FYNNEI. This CDR3 spans 12 amino acids. V dropped 4 bases and J dropped 4 bases, with 7 bases sitting between them. The CDR3 DNA follows: TGTGCCAGCAGTGTGTATCGCTATGGCTACACCTTC. It specifies CASSVYRYGYTF. Full variable domain (remainder filled in from reference TRBV2 and TRBJ1-2): EPEVTQTPSHQVTQMGQEVILRCVPISNHLYFYWYRQILGQKVEFLVSFYNNEISEKSEIFDDQFSVERPDGSNFTLKIRSTKLEDSAMYFCASSVYRYGYTFGSGTRLTVV.

The chain couples TRBV18 to TRBJ1-3; 9 bases are shared with TRBD1. Losses at the gene ends were 3 bases for V and 1 base for J; bases not matched to a gene: 13. The CDR3 is made up of 19 amino acids. Germline V gene data show CDR1 as KGHSH and CDR2 as LQKENI. The CDR3: CASSPSNLQGAGSGNTIYF. The CDR3 nucleotides read TGTGCCAGCTCACCCTCTAACTTACAGGGGGCAGGATCTGGAAACACCATATATTTT. Based on the CDR3 plus reference TRBV18 and TRBJ1-3, the full variable domain is NAGVMQNPRHLVRRRGQEARLRCSPMKGHSHVYWYRQLPEEGLKFMVYLQKENIIDESGMPKERFSAEFPKEGPSILRIQQVVRGDSAAYFCASSPSNLQGAGSGNTIYFGEGSWLTVV.

The rearrangement uses TRBV5-5 and TRBJ1-1; a weak D match, TRBD1 (6 bases). Looked up from germline, CDR1 is SGHKS and CDR2 is YYEKEE (reference sequence). This CDR3 contains 13 residues. Trimming took off 0 bases at V and 7 bases at J, with 10 bases between the two ends. CDR3 in DNA: TGTGCCAGCAGCTTGGGGGGGCTGGTTGAAGCTTTCTTT. Translated, it gives CASSLGGLVEAFF.

V gene TRBV19 combines with J gene TRBJ2-3; TRBD1 matches at 7 bases. CDR1 and CDR2 from the germline V gene are LNHDA and SQIVND (reference sequence). The V and J ends lost 8 bases and 1 base, in that order; junction bases with no gene match: 3. There are 13 residues in the CDR3. Here the CDR3 DNA reads TGTGCCAGTCAAGGACAGGGCACAGATACGCAGTATTTT. This sequence encodes CASQGQGTDTQYF.

This chain links TRBV6-5 with TRBJ1-5, with D maybe TRBD1 (6 bases). This CDR3 has 14 amino acids. Between the trimmed V and J ends, which lost 6 bases and 4 bases, there was a span of 13 bases. Germline V gene sequence: CDR1 MNHEY, CDR2 SVGAGI. The CDR3 DNA reads TGTGCCAGCAGCTCCGGGACAACAAATCAGCCCCAGCATTTT. It yields the protein CASSSGTTNQPQHF.

The chain couples TRBV27 to TRBJ1-5, with D possibly being TRBD1 (6 bases). V lost 6 bases, J lost 5 bases, and 11 bases lay in between. The V gene's germline CDR1 is MNHEY and CDR2 SMNVEV (reference sequence). This CDR3 comprises 13 residues. DNA for the CDR3: TGTGCCAGCAGCCCTAACAGGGATCAGCCCCAGCATTTT. It yields the protein CASSPNRDQPQHF.

The rearrangement links TRBV5-1 to TRBJ2-5, with 7 bases identical to TRBD1. V gave up 3 bases and J gave up 2 bases; unmatched junction bases: 4. Per germline, CDR1 SGHRS and CDR2 YFSETQ. This CDR3 is 14 amino acids long. The CDR3 protein is CASSYPGGQETQYF. The CDR3 nucleotides are TGCGCCAGCAGCTACCCAGGGGGACAAGAGACCCAGTACTTC.

This clone was observed a few times. The rearrangement links TRBV10-3 to TRBJ1-1, with TRBD1 matching 7 bases. Germline CDR1 ENHRY, CDR2 SYGVKD. CDR3 length: 16 amino acids. The V gene end was trimmed by 2 bases and the J gene end by 10 bases; junction bases not matched to a gene: 16. The CDR3 region is CAISETTNRQGSGAFF. The CDR3 nucleotides are TGTGCCATCAGTGAGACGACAAACCGACAGGGTTCAGGAGCTTTCTTT.

In nucleotides, the CDR3 is TGTGCCAGCAGTCTTAACAGGAACACTGAAGCTTTCTTT. It yields the protein CASSLNRNTEAFF. The rearrangement uses TRBV2 and TRBJ1-1; D is undetermined. In germline, CDR1 is SNHLY, CDR2 FYNNEI. The CDR3 is made up of 13 amino acids. The ends were cut back, 5 bases at V and 1 base at J, with 8 bases in the middle.

The chain employs TRBV2 and TRBJ1-2; perhaps TRBD1 as D (6 bases). Germline V lookup: CDR1 SNHLY, CDR2 FYNNEI. The length of the CDR3 is 14 residues. Trimming left V 3 bases short and J 2 bases short, with 10 bases between. CDR3 nucleotides: TGTGCCAGCAGTGATCAGGGGCCGAACTATGGCTACACCTTC. Translating gives CASSDQGPNYGYTF.

In this sample, this clone turned up a few times. J is TRBJ2-3 and V is TRBV4-1, with a possible D match to TRBD1 (5 bases). The CDR3 is made up of 15 amino acids. Trimming left V 2 bases short and J 4 bases short, with 13 bases between. CDR1 is MGHRA and CDR2 is YSYEKL in the germline V gene. In DNA, the CDR3 is TGCGCCAGCAGCCAATCCCCTCCCAGGGCAGATACGCAGTATTTT. It is translated as CASSQSPPRADTQYF.

Regarding this clone: Germline is not matched at one junction end, which may reflect a read error. V is TRBV18 and J is TRBJ1-4; 10 bases map to TRBD1. The CDR3 length is 17 residues. Per germline, CDR1 KGHSH and CDR2 LQKENI. The CDR3 sequence: CASPPLGQGLTNEKLFF. CDR3 sequence (DNA): TGTGCCAGCCCACCATTGGGACAGGGGCTCACTAATGAAAAACTGTTTTTT.

The J gene is TRBJ1-3, the V gene TRBV11-2, with 9 nucleotides matching TRBD1. Trimming removed 6 bases from V and 11 bases from J; junction bases left unmatched: 11. CDR3 length equals 14 residues. Germline-derived CDR1 and CDR2 are SGHAT and FQNNGV. The CDR3 loop reads CASSPGTGTSAIYF. The CDR3 region has the DNA TGTGCCAGCAGTCCCGGGACAGGGACATCCGCCATATATTTT.

The chain has TRBV11-3 and TRBJ2-1; tentative D call: TRBD1 (5 bases). V gave up 1 base and J gave up 9 bases, with 10 bases separating them. This CDR3 is 13 amino acids long. CDR1 is SGHNT, CDR2 YENEEA, per germline. This CDR3 is CASSLVRTSEQFF. CDR3 DNA: TGTGCCAGCAGCTTAGTTCGGACAAGTGAGCAGTTCTTC.

The rearrangement joins TRBV4-1 to TRBJ2-2; 9 bases fit TRBD1. The CDR3 has 15 amino acids. The V and J ends lost 4 bases and 2 bases, in that order; junction bases with no gene match: 2. The germline CDR1 and CDR2 sequences are MGHRA and YSYEKL. The chain's CDR3 is CASSPGQGNTGELFF. CDR3 in DNA: TGCGCCAGCAGCCCGGGACAGGGCAACACCGGGGAGCTGTTTTTT.

The chain uses TRBV5-8 and TRBJ1-2; TRBD1 might be the D (5 bases). Germline V CDR1 and CDR2: SGHTS, YDEGEE. There are 16 residues in the CDR3. Deletions cut 0 bases from V and 5 bases from J, with 17 bases between. The CDR3 DNA sequence: TGTGCCAGCAGCTTGGGACTCAGTCTGGGGCCTTATGGCTACACCTTC. This sequence encodes CASSLGLSLGPYGYTF.

This clone was counted only a few times. The V call is TRBV11-1, the J call TRBJ2-7, with 7 bases fitting TRBD1. The J segment lost 2 bases and the V segment lost 2 bases, leaving 0 bases of the junction unmatched. This CDR3 region has 13 residues. CDR1 SGHAT and CDR2 FQDESV come from the germline V gene (reference sequence). The CDR3 region has the DNA TGTGCCAGCAGCTTAACAGGGGCCTACGAGCAGTACTTC. Translated, it gives CASSLTGAYEQYF.